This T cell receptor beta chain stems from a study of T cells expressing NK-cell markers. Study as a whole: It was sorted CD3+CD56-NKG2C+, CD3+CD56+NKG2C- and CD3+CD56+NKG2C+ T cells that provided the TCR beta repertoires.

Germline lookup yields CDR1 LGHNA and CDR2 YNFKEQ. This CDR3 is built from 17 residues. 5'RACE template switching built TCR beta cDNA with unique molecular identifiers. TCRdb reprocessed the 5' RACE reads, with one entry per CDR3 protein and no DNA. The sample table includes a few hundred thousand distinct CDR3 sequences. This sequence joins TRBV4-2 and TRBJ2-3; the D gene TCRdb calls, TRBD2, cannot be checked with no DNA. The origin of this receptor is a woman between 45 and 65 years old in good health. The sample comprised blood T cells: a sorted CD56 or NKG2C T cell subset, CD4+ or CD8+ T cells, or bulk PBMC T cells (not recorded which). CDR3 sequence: CASSNGLAGSSTDTQYF.